The rows below give T cell receptor beta chains drawn from one sample of a study of cytomegalovirus exposure and HLA in healthy donors. Clones were sequenced by immunoSEQ multiplex PCR, and TCRdb holds only the in-frame ones, with some missing. The sample carries about 230,000 clones, about three quarters recorded once. The sample was PBMCs. The source is a woman aged 60-75 years in good health and CMV-seropositive. Each CDR3 is given with its conserved first and last residue. D genes are given only for firm matches. Only part of the rows carry a size: once, few, many, or a class if the clone is expanded.

D: .; J: TRBJ2-5; size: once; V: TRBV19; DNA: TGTGCCAGTAGTTTCGCAGGGACACAAGAGACCCAGTACTTC; CDR3: CASSFAGTQETQYF
D: .; J: TRBJ1-4; size: once; V: TRBV6-5; DNA: TGTGCCAGCAGTATCACGGGACAAGATAATGAAAAACTGTTTTTT; CDR3: CASSITGQDNEKLFF
D: TRBD1; J: TRBJ1-2; size: once; V: TRBV6-5; DNA: TGTGCCAGCAGTTCCACAGGGGGCGTTTTCTACGGCTACACCTTC; CDR3: CASSSTGGVFYGYTF
D: TRBD2; J: TRBJ2-3; size: .; V: TRBV7-2; DNA: TGTGCCAGCAGCTTAGTTCGCGGCGGGAGAAGCACAGATACGCAGTATTTT; CDR3: CASSLVRGGRSTDTQYF
D: .; J: TRBJ2-7; size: .; V: TRBV7-8; DNA: TGTGCCAGCAGCTTACTGTCCCACGAGCAGTACTTC; CDR3: CASSLLSHEQYF
D: TRBD2; J: TRBJ2-3; size: .; V: TRBV11-3; DNA: TGTGCCAGCAGCTTAAATACCCTAGCGGGCAGCACAGATACGCAGTATTTT; CDR3: CASSLNTLAGSTDTQYF
D: TRBD2; J: TRBJ2-1; size: few; V: TRBV9; DNA: TGTGCCAGCAGCCCAGACCTAGCGGGAGTTTATGAGCAGTTCTTC; CDR3: CASSPDLAGVYEQFF
D: TRBD1; J: TRBJ2-3; size: .; V: TRBV5-1; DNA: TGCGCTAGCGGCTCCACTCCCGGGACAGGGGATACGCAGTATTTT; CDR3: CASGSTPGTGDTQYF
D: .; J: TRBJ1-3; size: .; V: TRBV28; DNA: TGTGCCAGCAACGCCCCTCGCGGTGGAAACACCATATATTTT; CDR3: CASNAPRGGNTIYF
D: .; J: TRBJ1-2; size: .; V: TRBV19; DNA: TGTGCCAGTAGTGGTAGGGGAGGATCTAACTATGGCTACACCTTC; CDR3: CASSGRGGSNYGYTF
D: .; J: TRBJ2-6; size: .; V: TRBV5-1; DNA: TGCGCCAGCAGGGGGAGTGGGGCCAACGTCCTGACTTTC; CDR3: CASRGSGANVLTF
D: .; J: TRBJ2-1; size: .; V: TRBV12-5; DNA: TGTGCTAGTGGCCCTCGGGCGGGGGCCAGTAATGAGCAGTTCTTC; CDR3: CASGPRAGASNEQFF
D: .; J: TRBJ1-3; size: .; V: TRBV5-1; DNA: TGCGCCAGCAGCTTGGCGGTTAGCTCTGGAAACACCATATATTTT; CDR3: CASSLAVSSGNTIYF
D: TRBD2; J: TRBJ2-5; size: few; V: TRBV7-2; DNA: TGTGCCAGCAGCAGCATGTTCCTAGCGGGGGGTGGGGAGACCCAGTACTTC; CDR3: CASSSMFLAGGGETQYF
D: TRBD2; J: TRBJ2-1; size: .; V: TRBV2; DNA: TGTGCCAGCAGTGAAGTGGCGGGAGGGAGGAATGAGCAGTTCTTC; CDR3: CASSEVAGGRNEQFF
D: .; J: TRBJ1-3; size: .; V: TRBV19; DNA: TGTGCCAGTATGGCTAGAGGGCACTCTGGAAACACCATATATTTT; CDR3: CASMARGHSGNTIYF
D: TRBD1; J: TRBJ1-1; size: .; V: TRBV15; DNA: TGTGCCACCAGCAGACAGGGGGCTTTGGTCACTGAAGCTTTCTTT; CDR3: CATSRQGALVTEAFF
D: .; J: TRBJ2-1; size: .; V: TRBV7-8; DNA: TGTGCCAGCAGCGCGGGCCCTCTAAATGAGCAGTTCTTC; CDR3: CASSAGPLNEQFF
D: .; J: TRBJ2-5; size: .; V: TRBV7-2; DNA: TGTGCCAGCAGCTCCGGACAGTTTCAAGAGACCCAGTACTTC; CDR3: CASSSGQFQETQYF
D: TRBD1; J: TRBJ1-5; size: .; V: TRBV12-5; DNA: TGTGCTAGTGGTCGGATCCGGGACAGGGTTGATGGGCGCAATCAGCCCCAGCATTTT; CDR3: CASGRIRDRVDGRNQPQHF
D: TRBD2; J: TRBJ2-3; size: .; V: TRBV5-1; DNA: TGCGCCAGCAGCCCCCTAGCGGGAGTTCTTCCGGGCGCAGATACGCAGTATTTT; CDR3: CASSPLAGVLPGADTQYF
D: .; J: TRBJ2-3; size: .; V: TRBV27; DNA: TGTGCCAGCAGTTTACGTCTGTCGGATACGCAGTATTTT; CDR3: CASSLRLSDTQYF
D: .; J: TRBJ2-1; size: .; V: TRBV7-3; DNA: TGTGCCAGCAGCCCGTCCGGGAGCCACAATGAGCAGTTCTTC; CDR3: CASSPSGSHNEQFF
D: .; J: TRBJ1-1; size: .; V: TRBV29-1; DNA: TGCAGCGTTCGGACGGGAACGAACACTGAAGCTTTCTTT; CDR3: CSVRTGTNTEAFF
D: TRBD2; J: TRBJ2-5; size: .; V: TRBV5-1; DNA: TGCGCCAGCAGCTCTGGGACTAGCGGGGTCGAGACCCAGTACTTC; CDR3: CASSSGTSGVETQYF
D: TRBD1; J: TRBJ2-1; size: .; V: TRBV5-1; DNA: TGCGCCAGCAGCTTGGGCAGGGGGCGCGAGAATGAGCAGTTCTTC; CDR3: CASSLGRGRENEQFF
D: .; J: TRBJ1-3; size: .; V: TRBV13; DNA: TGTGCCAGCAGCTTAGGGAGGAGCTCTGGAAACACCATATATTTT; CDR3: CASSLGRSSGNTIYF
D: .; J: TRBJ2-7; size: .; V: TRBV19; DNA: TGTGCCAGTAGTACCTACTCAGGGGACGAGCAGTGCTTC; CDR3: CASSTYSGDEQCF
D: TRBD2; J: TRBJ2-7; size: .; V: TRBV7-9; DNA: TGTGCCAGCAGCTTGGGGTTAGCGGGAGAAGCGGCCGAGCAGTACTTC; CDR3: CASSLGLAGEAAEQYF
D: TRBD1; J: TRBJ2-7; size: .; V: TRBV19; DNA: TGTGCCAGTAGTGCCAAGACGACAGGGGTGAGCTCCTACGAGCAGTACTTC; CDR3: CASSAKTTGVSSYEQYF
D: TRBD1; J: TRBJ2-2; size: .; V: TRBV7-9; DNA: TGTGCCAGCAGCCCGCGGACAGGGTTCACCGGGGAGCTGTTTTTT; CDR3: CASSPRTGFTGELFF
D: TRBD1; J: TRBJ1-4; size: .; V: TRBV6-5; DNA: TGTGCCAGCAGTCAACAGGGGGCTCTCCAAAAACTGTTTTTT; CDR3: CASSQQGALQKLFF
D: .; J: TRBJ2-5; size: .; V: TRBV4-3; DNA: TGCGCCAGCAGCCAAGATACAAGGGGGGAGACCCAGTACTTC; CDR3: CASSQDTRGETQYF
D: .; J: TRBJ2-1; size: .; V: TRBV5-1; DNA: TGCGCCAGCAGCGACTACAGTAGTGAGCAGTTCTTC; CDR3: CASSDYSSEQFF
D: .; J: TRBJ1-2; size: .; V: TRBV7-2; DNA: TGTGCCAGCAGTCTTCGCGGGCTGCGGGGCTACACCTTC; CDR3: CASSLRGLRGYTF
D: TRBD2; J: TRBJ2-4; size: .; V: TRBV6-4; DNA: TGTGCCAGTACAACTAGCGATGGAGCCAAAAACATTCAGTACTTC; CDR3: CASTTSDGAKNIQYF
D: TRBD1; J: TRBJ2-2; size: .; V: TRBV4-3; DNA: TGCGCCAGCAGCCAAGATCCCCTGGGACAGGGGAATTCCGGGGAGCTGTTTTTT; CDR3: CASSQDPLGQGNSGELFF
D: .; J: TRBJ2-3; size: .; V: TRBV4-1; DNA: TGCGCCAGCAGCCCCCAGCGGCGTAGCACAGATACGCAGTATTTT; CDR3: CASSPQRRSTDTQYF
D: .; J: TRBJ1-1; size: .; V: TRBV14; DNA: TGTGCCAGCAGCCAAGATTTAAACACTGAAGCTTTCTTT; CDR3: CASSQDLNTEAFF
D: TRBD2; J: TRBJ2-3; size: .; V: TRBV6-5; DNA: TGTGCCAGCAGCTATAGCGGGAGGGCCACAGATACGCAGTATTTT; CDR3: CASSYSGRATDTQYF
D: .; J: TRBJ1-1; size: few; V: TRBV5-5; DNA: TGTGCCAGCAGCCGCGCGACCGCCGGGACTGAAGCTTTCTTT; CDR3: CASSRATAGTEAFF
D: .; J: TRBJ1-3; size: .; V: TRBV18; DNA: TGTGCCAGCTCACCCACAGCTACCGACTCTGGAAACACCATATATTTT; CDR3: CASSPTATDSGNTIYF
D: .; J: TRBJ2-3; size: .; V: TRBV5-1; DNA: TGCGCCAGCAGCCTGGACCCTAACCCGGATACGCAGTATTTT; CDR3: CASSLDPNPDTQYF
D: .; J: TRBJ2-1; size: .; V: TRBV6-7; DNA: TGTGCCAGCAGTTACTTAGGGGCGCGATACAATGAGCAGTTCTTC; CDR3: CASSYLGARYNEQFF